The T cell receptor (beta chain) under discussion was sequenced for a study of neurological immune-mediated disorders. Germline loops: CDR1 MNHEY, CDR2 SVGEGT. Deletions cut 0 bases from V and 1 base from J, with 7 bases between. The CDR3 runs 15 residues. This clonotype was detected many times. Its antigen is unknown. General study findings and limits: No CDR3 amino acid sequences were shared by expanded clones across subjects, suggesting private repertoires in all groups. The most TCR clonal expansion was seen in HTLV-1-associated myelopathy, whereas the least was seen in multiple sclerosis, below the level in healthy controls.

5'RACE with 10-nucleotide random UMIs generated the cDNA. TCRdb reanalysed the 5' RACE reads using MiXCR and keeps one entry per CDR3 protein. The sample contains over 40,000 distinct CDR3 sequences, around 6% of which appear only once. This chain links TRBV6-2 or TRBV6-3 with TRBJ1-5; D not certain. The sequenced material came from CD4+ T cells from blood. The TCR originated in a woman in her thirties or forties in good health. CDR3 residues: CASSYSRVSNQPQHF. CDR3 DNA sequence: TGTGCCAGCAGTTACTCGAGGGTGAGCAATCAGCCCCAGCATTTT.